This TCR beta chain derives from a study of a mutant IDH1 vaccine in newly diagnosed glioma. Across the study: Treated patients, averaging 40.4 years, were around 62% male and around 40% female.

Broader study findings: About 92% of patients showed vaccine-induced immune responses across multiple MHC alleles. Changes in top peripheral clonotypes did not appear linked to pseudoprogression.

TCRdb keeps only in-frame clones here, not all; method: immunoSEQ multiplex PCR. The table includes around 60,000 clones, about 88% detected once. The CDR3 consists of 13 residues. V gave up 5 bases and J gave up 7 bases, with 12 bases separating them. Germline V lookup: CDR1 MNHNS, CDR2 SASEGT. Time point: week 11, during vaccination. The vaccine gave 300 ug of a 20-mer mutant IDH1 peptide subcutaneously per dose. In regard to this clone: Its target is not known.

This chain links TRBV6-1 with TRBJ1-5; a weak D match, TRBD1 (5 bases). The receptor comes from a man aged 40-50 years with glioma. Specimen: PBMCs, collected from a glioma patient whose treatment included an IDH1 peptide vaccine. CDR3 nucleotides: TGTGCCAGCAGTCTACAGGTAGACCAGCCCCAGCATTTT. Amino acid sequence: CASSLQVDQPQHF.